Listed below are T cell receptor beta chains from one sample, sequenced in a study of T cell responses to AZD1222 COVID-19 vaccine. The assay was immunoSEQ multiplex PCR, and TCRdb's table has in-frame clones only and misses some. The sample comprises about 210,000 clones, around 94% of which are singletons, and over 1.5% rests with the top ten. The sample in question was peripheral blood, obtained 28 days after the second dose of the MenACWY control vaccine. These receptors were taken from an adult who received the MenACWY meningococcal vaccine as a control. Each CDR3 is given with its conserved first and last residue. The D gene is left open where the match is weak.

J gene: TRBJ1-2; V gene: TRBV28; D gene: .; CDR3 DNA: TGTGCCAGCAGCCCGGATCCCCTCTATGGCTACACCTTC; CDR3 protein: CASSPDPLYGYTF
J gene: TRBJ2-7; V gene: TRBV7-9; D gene: .; CDR3 DNA: TGTGCCAGCAGCATTCAGGGAGTAGAGGCCAATTACGAGCAGTACTTC; CDR3 protein: CASSIQGVEANYEQYF
J gene: TRBJ2-2; V gene: TRBV5-1; D gene: TRBD1; CDR3 DNA: TGCGCCAGCAGCTATGACAGGGTGGGCACCGGGGAGCTGTTTTTT; CDR3 protein: CASSYDRVGTGELFF
J gene: TRBJ1-1; V gene: TRBV29-1; D gene: .; CDR3 DNA: TGCAGCGTTGAAGCTCAGTTGGAGGTTACCACTGAAGCTTTCTTT; CDR3 protein: CSVEAQLEVTTEAFF
J gene: TRBJ2-2; V gene: TRBV7-3; D gene: TRBD1; CDR3 DNA: TGTGCCAGCAGCCCTACAGGGGGTACTACCGGGGAGCTGTTTTTT; CDR3 protein: CASSPTGGTTGELFF
J gene: TRBJ2-6; V gene: TRBV5-1; D gene: .; CDR3 DNA: TGCGCCAGCAGCTCCGGGGGCTCTGGGGCCAACGTCCTGACTTTC; CDR3 protein: CASSSGGSGANVLTF
J gene: TRBJ2-3; V gene: TRBV7-6; D gene: TRBD2; CDR3 DNA: TGTGCCAGCAGCCCCTGGCGCGGGGGAAGTGACGCAGATACGCAGTATTTT; CDR3 protein: CASSPWRGGSDADTQYF
J gene: TRBJ1-2; V gene: TRBV6-5; D gene: .; CDR3 DNA: TGTGCCAGCAGCATGGGACGGAGCTATGGCTACACCTTC; CDR3 protein: CASSMGRSYGYTF
J gene: TRBJ1-4; V gene: TRBV28; D gene: .; CDR3 DNA: TGTGCCAGCAGTGCAGACTTAACTAATGAAAAACTGTTTTTT; CDR3 protein: CASSADLTNEKLFF
J gene: TRBJ2-3; V gene: TRBV9; D gene: .; CDR3 DNA: TGTGCCAGCAGCCCGCAAACGGGCACAGATACGCAGTATTTT; CDR3 protein: CASSPQTGTDTQYF
J gene: TRBJ2-3; V gene: TRBV30; D gene: TRBD2; CDR3 DNA: TGTGCCTGGACGACTAGCGGGTACACAGATACGCAGTATTTT; CDR3 protein: CAWTTSGYTDTQYF
J gene: TRBJ2-3; V gene: TRBV7-9; D gene: TRBD2; CDR3 DNA: TGTGCCAGCCGGACTAGCGGCTCAGGCACAGATACGCAGTATTTT; CDR3 protein: CASRTSGSGTDTQYF
J gene: TRBJ2-7; V gene: TRBV6-6; D gene: TRBD1; CDR3 DNA: TGTGCCAGCAGTTACGCACAGGGGGCGAACTCCTACGAGCAGTACTTC; CDR3 protein: CASSYAQGANSYEQYF
J gene: TRBJ1-1; V gene: TRBV11-2; D gene: .; CDR3 DNA: TGTGCCAGCAGCTTGCGAGGGGGGACTGAAGCTTTCTTT; CDR3 protein: CASSLRGGTEAFF
J gene: TRBJ1-2; V gene: TRBV18; D gene: TRBD1; CDR3 DNA: TGTGCCAGCTCACCACAAGTCAGGACAGGGAACAACTATGGCTACACCTTC; CDR3 protein: CASSPQVRTGNNYGYTF
J gene: TRBJ2-7; V gene: TRBV5-8; D gene: .; CDR3 DNA: TGTGCCAGCAGCTTGGCAGGGGGGGCCTACGAGCAGTACTTC; CDR3 protein: CASSLAGGAYEQYF
J gene: TRBJ1-2; V gene: TRBV6-5; D gene: .; CDR3 DNA: TGTGCCAGTTCCCAGGGGAGAAGTTTCTATGGCTACACCTTC; CDR3 protein: CASSQGRSFYGYTF
J gene: TRBJ2-7; V gene: TRBV6-1; D gene: .; CDR3 DNA: TGTGCCAGCAGTGAAGCACCAGGGCCCTACGAGCAGTACTTC; CDR3 protein: CASSEAPGPYEQYF
J gene: TRBJ2-2; V gene: TRBV7-9; D gene: .; CDR3 DNA: TGTGCCAGCAGCTTAGCGGCACCGAACACCGGGGAGCTGTTTTTT; CDR3 protein: CASSLAAPNTGELFF
J gene: TRBJ2-1; V gene: TRBV7-3; D gene: TRBD2; CDR3 DNA: TGTGCCAGCAGCCTCTGGACTAGCGGGAGCCTCAATGAGCAGTTCTTC; CDR3 protein: CASSLWTSGSLNEQFF
J gene: TRBJ2-7; V gene: TRBV28; D gene: .; CDR3 DNA: TGTGCCAGCAGTTTGGGCAGGGCCCTATACGAGCAGTACTTC; CDR3 protein: CASSLGRALYEQYF